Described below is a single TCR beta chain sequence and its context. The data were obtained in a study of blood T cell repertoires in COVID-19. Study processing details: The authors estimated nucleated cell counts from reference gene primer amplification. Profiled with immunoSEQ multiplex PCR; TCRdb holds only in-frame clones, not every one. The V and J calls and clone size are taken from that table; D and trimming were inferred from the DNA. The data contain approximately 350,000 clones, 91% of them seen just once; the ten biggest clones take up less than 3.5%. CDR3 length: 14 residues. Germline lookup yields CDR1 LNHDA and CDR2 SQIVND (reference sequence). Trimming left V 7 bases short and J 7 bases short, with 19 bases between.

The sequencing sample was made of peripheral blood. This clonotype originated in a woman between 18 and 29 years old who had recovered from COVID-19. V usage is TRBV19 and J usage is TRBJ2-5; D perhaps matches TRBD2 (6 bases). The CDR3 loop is CASTEGGWGMTQYF. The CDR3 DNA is TGTGCCAGTACGGAGGGAGGTTGGGGGATGACCCAGTACTTC.